The next 21 T cell receptor beta chains were all read from a single sample in a study of T cell responses to AZD1222 COVID-19 vaccine. Profiled with immunoSEQ multiplex PCR; TCRdb holds only in-frame clones, not every one. The sample consists of 100,000 to 150,000 clones, approximately 90% of them appearing once. This specimen was peripheral blood, taken on day 0 of AZD1222 vaccination. These receptors were obtained from an adult in good health.

The chain joins TRBV6-5 to TRBJ1-1; 12 bases match TRBD1. The germline V gene encodes CDR1 MNHEY and CDR2 SVGAGI. CDR3 length: 13 residues. V gave up 6 bases and J gave up 7 bases; unmatched junction bases: 3. This chain's CDR3 is CASRGTGGDEAFF. CDR3 nucleotides: TGTGCCAGCAGGGGGACAGGGGGCGATGAAGCTTTCTTT.

The CDR3, as DNA: TGTGCCAGCGACCAAGCGAATGAGCAGTTCTTC. It yields the protein CASDQANEQFF. The chain has TRBV2 and TRBJ2-1; D uncertain. CDR1 is SNHLY, CDR2 FYNNEI, per germline. The CDR3 length is 11 residues. V was trimmed by 8 bases and J by 7 bases, leaving 9 bases between them.

The genes are TRBV10-2 and TRBJ1-3; no clear D gene. Trimming took 10 bases from V and 4 from J, leaving 17 bases between them. From germline, CDR1 is WSHSY and CDR2 SAAADI. This CDR3 is built from 14 residues. The CDR3 loop reads CATHVGLGGNTIYF. DNA of the CDR3: TGCGCCACCCACGTAGGTCTCGGGGGAAACACCATATATTTT.

The chain uses TRBV4-1 and TRBJ2-7, with D possibly TRBD1 on 5 matching bases. Trimming cost V 5 bases and J 1 base, with 15 bases left between them. Per germline, CDR1 MGHRA and CDR2 YSYEKL. The CDR3 sequence is 15 residues long. The CDR3 coding sequence is TGCGCCAGCAGCACAGAGCAGGGAAAGTCCTACGAGCAGTACTTC. Translated: CASSTEQGKSYEQYF.

The chain's CDR3 is CASSPWGQGDSPLHF. Here the CDR3 DNA reads TGTGCCAGCAGCCCCTGGGGACAGGGAGATTCACCCCTCCACTTT. V gene TRBV7-9 combines with J gene TRBJ1-6; 9 nucleotides match TRBD1. The V and J ends lost 5 bases and 8 bases, in that order; junction bases with no gene match: 7. The germline V gene has CDR1 SEHNR and CDR2 FQNEAQ (reference sequence). CDR3 length: 15 residues.

This clone was observed a handful of times. The chain uses TRBV20-1 and TRBJ1-5; the D gene is possibly TRBD1 (5 bases). Trimming cost V 3 bases and J 5 bases, with 11 bases left between them. Germline V gives CDR1 DFQATT, CDR2 SNEGSKA (reference sequence). The CDR3 totals 13 residues. CDR3 protein: CSASQGEDQPQHF. The CDR3 coding sequence is TGCAGTGCTAGTCAAGGGGAAGATCAGCCCCAGCATTTT.

The table lists this clone with a count of one. The genes are TRBV19 and TRBJ2-5, with 10 bases lining up with TRBD1. CDR3 size: 14 residues. Germline loops: CDR1 LNHDA, CDR2 SQIVND (reference sequence). The J segment lost 7 bases and the V segment lost 1 base, leaving 3 bases of the junction unmatched. CDR3 in amino acids: CASSIVGDRGTQYF. The DNA for the CDR3 is TGTGCCAGTAGTATAGTAGGGGACAGGGGGACCCAGTACTTC.

The chain combines TRBV7-2 with TRBJ2-2; D unresolved. Looked up from germline, CDR1 is SGHTA and CDR2 is FQGNSA. With 6 bases removed from V and 8 bases from J, the gap between germline ends came to 7 bases. The CDR3 extends over 11 amino acids. The CDR3 DNA follows: TGTGCCAGCAGTCCCCGAGGGGAGCTGTTTTTT. It is translated as CASSPRGELFF.

The chain is built from TRBV4-3 and TRBJ1-1; D ambiguous. The CDR3 is 14 amino acids. Germline CDR1 is LGHNA and CDR2 is YSLEER. Between the trimmed V and J ends, which lost 1 base and 5 bases, there was a span of 11 bases. This chain's CDR3 is CASSQANWGTEAFF. The CDR3 bases are TGCGCCAGCAGCCAAGCTAACTGGGGAACTGAAGCTTTCTTT.

This clone has only one observation. The chain couples TRBV4-3 to TRBJ1-3; no definite D call. This CDR3 contains 17 residues. V was pared by 0 bases and J by 4 bases, with 16 bases between. Germline-derived CDR1 and CDR2 are LGHNA and YSLEER. Here the CDR3 reads CASSQDLPQGIGNTIYF. Here the CDR3 DNA reads TGCGCCAGCAGCCAAGATTTGCCCCAAGGCATCGGAAACACCATATATTTT.

The chain has TRBV4-3 and TRBJ1-1; 9 bases are a match to TRBD1. The CDR3 totals 17 residues. V was pared by 4 bases and J by 3 bases, with 12 bases of the junction left unmatched. Germline lookup yields CDR1 LGHNA and CDR2 YSLEER. In nucleotides, the CDR3 is TGCGCCAGCAGCCCAGGGACAGGGTTGGAGAGGGACACTGAAGCTTTCTTT. Protein product: CASSPGTGLERDTEAFF.

This clone was seen only once. This chain links TRBV28 with TRBJ2-2; D is tentatively TRBD1 or TRBD2 (5 bases each). Germline V gene data show CDR1 as MDHEN and CDR2 as SYDVKM. CDR3 length: 17 amino acids. V was clipped by 2 bases and J by 5 bases, with 18 bases between them. CDR3 in DNA: TGTGCCAGCAGTTTAAGGCGGTCAGGGAGCCGGACCGGGGAGCTGTTTTTT. Residues: CASSLRRSGSRTGELFF.

The V gene is TRBV28, the J gene TRBJ2-2; 8 bases line up with TRBD2. This CDR3 has 14 amino acids. The J segment lost 4 bases and the V segment lost 7 bases, leaving 5 bases of the junction unmatched. CDR1 and CDR2 (germline): MDHEN, SYDVKM. The CDR3 loop reads CASIPGGPTGELFF. DNA of the CDR3: TGTGCCAGCATTCCGGGGGGGCCCACCGGGGAGCTGTTTTTT.

The CDR3 loop is CAWIHTGELFF. CDR3 DNA sequence: TGTGCCTGGATCCACACCGGGGAGCTGTTTTTT. The chain links TRBV30 to TRBJ2-2; D call uncertain. Germline lookup yields CDR1 GTSNPN and CDR2 SVGIG (reference sequence). The CDR3 is 11 residues long. The ends were cut back, 4 bases at V and 3 bases at J, with 3 bases in the middle. The full variable domain, rest sourced from reference TRBV30 and TRBJ2-2, is SQTIHQWPATLVQPVGSPLSLECTVEGTSNPNLYWYRQAAGRGLQLLFYSVGIGQISSEVPQNLSASRPQDRQFILSSKKLLLSDSGFYLCAWIHTGELFFGEGSRLTVL.

This clone showed up just once. The chain uses TRBV28 and TRBJ1-3; D is unclear. Trimming pared 2 bases from V and 3 bases from J, leaving 5 bases between. Germline V gene lookup returns CDR1 MDHEN and CDR2 SYDVKM. The CDR3 runs 13 residues. The CDR3: CASSLVLGNTIYF. CDR3 bases: TGTGCCAGCAGTTTAGTACTTGGAAACACCATATATTTT.

This chain links TRBV28 with TRBJ2-7; possibly TRBD2 for D (6 bases). V lost 6 bases to trimming and J lost 11 bases, with 26 bases between them. CDR1 is MDHEN, CDR2 SYDVKM, per germline. CDR3 length: 15 amino acids. The CDR3 nucleotides are TGTGCCAGCAGCTTTGGGGGGACGGGTGTTTACGAAGAGTACTTC. Translated: CASSFGGTGVYEEYF.

This clone has a handful of counts. The gene calls are TRBV12-3 or TRBV12-4 and TRBJ1-1; D is unclear. The CDR3 contains 13 residues. Trimming left V 3 bases short and J 3 bases short, with 8 bases between. The CDR3: CASSFAPDTEAFF. The CDR3 nucleotides are TGTGCCAGCAGTTTCGCCCCGGACACTGAAGCTTTCTTT.

This chain joins TRBV5-6 and TRBJ1-3; D remains unclear. This CDR3 is 17 amino acids long. The V gene lost 2 bases and the J gene lost 0 bases, with 15 bases spanning the gap. CDR1 is SGHDT, CDR2 YYEEEE, per germline. The CDR3 DNA follows: TGTGCCAGCAGCTTTCCGGATCCAGGACGCTCTGGAAACACCATATATTTT. Protein: CASSFPDPGRSGNTIYF.

The gene calls are TRBV29-1 and TRBJ2-4; D uncertain. Trimming cost V 5 bases and J 0 bases, with 8 bases left between them. Germline-derived CDR1 and CDR2 are SQVTM and ANQGSEA. The CDR3 runs 13 residues. The CDR3 region is CSVTGLAKNIQYF. CDR3 coding DNA: TGCAGCGTTACGGGCCTAGCCAAAAACATTCAGTACTTC.

The V gene is TRBV19, the J gene TRBJ1-2; 7 bases line up with TRBD1. V trimming: 10 bases; J trimming: 2 bases; junction bases outside the gene matches: 7. Per the germline V gene, CDR1 is LNHDA and CDR2 is SQIVND (reference sequence). The CDR3 totals 13 residues. The CDR3 spells CATGQVPNYGYTF. CDR3 in DNA: TGTGCCACCGGACAGGTGCCGAACTATGGCTACACCTTC.

This clone has more than one count but fewer than ten. V usage is TRBV7-2 and J usage is TRBJ2-5; D remains ambiguous. Per germline, CDR1 SGHTA and CDR2 FQGNSA. Trimming took off 2 bases at V and 0 bases at J, with 10 bases between the two ends. The CDR3 covers 15 residues. The CDR3 sequence is CASSLWAGNQETQYF. The CDR3 nucleotides read TGTGCCAGCAGCTTATGGGCAGGCAACCAAGAGACCCAGTACTTC.